This T cell receptor (beta chain) comes out of a study of identical twins (TCRdb year 2016). Regarding the research as a whole: The study deep-sequenced TCR alpha and beta repertoires from monozygotic twins, unrelated adults of various ages and cord blood to test whether fetal clonotypes persist. Replicate twin experiments were performed at different times using different library preparation protocols to rule out contamination.

Libraries were prepared through 5' RACE. Sequencing was carried out with an Illumina HiSeq 2000. Template switching added a universal primer binding site, and the final cDNA carried a unique molecular identifier that allowed TCR cDNA molecules to be counted accurately. Specific primers in the conserved constant-segment region were used to synthesize first-strand cDNA for TCR alpha and beta chains. To control for contamination, each cDNA library was double barcoded with a SMART-Mk sample barcode plus Illumina barcodes. TruSeq adapter sequences, together with Illumina sample barcodes, were added in two successive PCR steps. TCR alpha and beta cDNA libraries were sequenced on the Illumina HiSeq platform with custom primers. In the original analysis: MiGEC was used to process raw reads and extract unique molecular identifiers, and MiXCR was used to find CDR3 positions. For each individual, recombination models were inferred using an EM algorithm with the repgenHMM and IGoR tools. Shared clonotype analysis was performed with the tcR package in R, normalizing sharing by the product of cloneset sizes. To study raw recombination free of thymic and clonal selection effects, out-of-frame nonproductive sequences were analyzed. TCRdb handled the public reads itself, with Q25 trimming in fastp and clone calling in MiXCR, and kept productive beta chains. All rows with the same CDR3 protein become a single entry with the most common DNA and genes. The V and J calls and clone size come from TCRdb's table, not from the authors' own analysis. The sample includes about 700,000 distinct CDR3 sequences, with around 5.7% observed a single time. The ten largest clones capture 1.5% to 2% of the sample.

Every donor was a healthy Caucasian. Three unrelated non-twin adults were additionally sequenced: a male aged 18 to 30, a male aged 50 to 59 and a female aged 50 to 59. Miltenyi CD45RO+ enrichment and human naive T-cell isolation kits were used to isolate memory (CD45RO+) and naive T cells from PBMC. In its sample, this clonotype was seen many times. Its antigen specificity is not known. The sample holds no much larger clone one base away, and base qualities are not on file. The study at large found these results: The excess sharing between twins in beta out-of-frame sequences was weaker because fewer shared sequences reduced the signal-to-noise ratio. Fewer insertions were carried by abundant cord blood beta clonotypes, a similar but weaker trend appeared in young adult naive repertoires, and no such trend appeared in memory repertoires. Invariant T cells such as MAIT and iNKT could partly confound zero-insertion analyses, though diverse VJ usage argued against this for most clonotypes. In monozygotic twins, out-of-frame TCR alpha sharing was systematically underestimated by recombination models, although the models agreed with sharing between unrelated individuals. Compared with coincidental sharing between unrelated individuals, out-of-frame TCR alpha sequences shared between twins had an excess of sequences with low generation probability. Because the same donors could not be followed over many years, the conclusions depended on cross-sectional statistical analysis.

Reading from cysteine to phenylalanine, the CDR3 counts 13 amino acids. CDR3 DNA is the only sequence kept; it has 39 bases, read in frame from the first base. Relative to germline, V is 2 bases shorter and J is 7 bases shorter, with 11 bases between their ends. The germline V gene (reference sequence) gives CDR1 as MNHNY and CDR2 as SVGAGI. The clonotype was recovered from a young man in good health. Sample: naive T cells sorted from blood. The label giving this sample's cell subset or site can be read as: cells isolated with a human naive T-cell isolation kit. This receptor chain uses TRBV6-6 and TRBJ1-2; TRBD1 is a weak D gene call, 5 bases matching. The DNA sequence follows: TGTGCCAGCAGTTACGACACCCAGGGTGGCTACACCTTC. This translates into CASSYDTQGGYTF.